The T cell receptor (beta chain) described here comes from a study of spatial heterogeneity in lung cancer. The sample holds one count of this clonotype. TCRdb re-called the 5' RACE reads through MiXCR, storing one row per CDR3 protein. The repertoire holds 50,000 or so distinct CDR3 sequences, with about 11% as singletons. Time point of the sample: sample taken at primary tumor resection. Frozen PBMC, nontumor lung or tumor provided whole RNA, which was sequenced unsorted. The V gene's germline CDR1 is MGHRA and CDR2 YSYEKL. Deletions cut 4 bases from V and 4 bases from J, with 19 bases between. There are 16 residues in the CDR3.

This material consisted of PBMCs, taken at surgery. This clonotype originated in a female donor with early-stage non-small cell lung cancer. V is TRBV4-1 and J is TRBJ1-2, with D perhaps TRBD1 (6 bases). This chain's CDR3 is CASSPDSQAFLYGYTF. The CDR3 nucleotides read TGCGCCAGCAGCCCGGACAGTCAGGCCTTCCTCTATGGCTACACCTTC.